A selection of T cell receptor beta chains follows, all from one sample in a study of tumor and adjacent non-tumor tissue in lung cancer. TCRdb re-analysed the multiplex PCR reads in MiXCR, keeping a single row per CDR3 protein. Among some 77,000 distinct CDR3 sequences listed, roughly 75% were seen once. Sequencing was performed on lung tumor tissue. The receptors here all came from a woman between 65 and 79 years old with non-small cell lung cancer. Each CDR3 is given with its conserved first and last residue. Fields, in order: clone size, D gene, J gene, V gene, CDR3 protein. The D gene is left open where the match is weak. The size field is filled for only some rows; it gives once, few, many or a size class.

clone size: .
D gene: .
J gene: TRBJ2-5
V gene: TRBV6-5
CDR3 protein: CASMTKFGSQETQYF

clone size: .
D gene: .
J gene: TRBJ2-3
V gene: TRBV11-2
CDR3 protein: CASSWDRYTYTQYF

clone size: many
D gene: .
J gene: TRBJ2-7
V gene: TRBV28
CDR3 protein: CASSVSGESSYEQYF

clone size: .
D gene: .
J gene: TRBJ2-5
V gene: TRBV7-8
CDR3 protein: CASSLWPRIGRSLGQETQYF

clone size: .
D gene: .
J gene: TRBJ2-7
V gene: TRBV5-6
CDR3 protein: CASSQTGGRLYF

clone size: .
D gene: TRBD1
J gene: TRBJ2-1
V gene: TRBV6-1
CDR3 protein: CASSEVWDSALEQIF

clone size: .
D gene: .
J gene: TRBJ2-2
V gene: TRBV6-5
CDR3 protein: CAGSTRESAGELFF

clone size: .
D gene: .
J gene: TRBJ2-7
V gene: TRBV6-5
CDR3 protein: CARGAFLREEYF

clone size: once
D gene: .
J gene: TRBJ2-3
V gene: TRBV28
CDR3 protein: CVSSRTEFTDTQYF

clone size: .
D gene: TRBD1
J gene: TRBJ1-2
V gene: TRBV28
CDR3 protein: CTSSLFSIGRGLSLLGGYTF

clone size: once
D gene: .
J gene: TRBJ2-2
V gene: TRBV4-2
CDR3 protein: CASSTRTEGLAANIGELFF

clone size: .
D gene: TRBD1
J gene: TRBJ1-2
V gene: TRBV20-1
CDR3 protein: CSARDGDRVTGYTF

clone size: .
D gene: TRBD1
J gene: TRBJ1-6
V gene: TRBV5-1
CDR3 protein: CASSLGQGNGLSSYNSPLHF

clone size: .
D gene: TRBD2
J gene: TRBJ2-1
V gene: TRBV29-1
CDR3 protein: CSVGGTSGDEQFF

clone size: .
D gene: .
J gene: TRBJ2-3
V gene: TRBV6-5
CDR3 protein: CTSSHSSMNTDTQYF

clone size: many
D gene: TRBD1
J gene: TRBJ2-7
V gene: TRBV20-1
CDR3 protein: CSARDSGQAKNYEQYF

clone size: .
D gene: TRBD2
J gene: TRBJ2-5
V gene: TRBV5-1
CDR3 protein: CASSSAGLQGTQYF

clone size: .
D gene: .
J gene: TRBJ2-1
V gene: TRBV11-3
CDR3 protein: CVSSLGVLADNEQLF

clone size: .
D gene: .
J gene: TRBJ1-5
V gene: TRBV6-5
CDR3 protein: CASSYEGHHQPQHF

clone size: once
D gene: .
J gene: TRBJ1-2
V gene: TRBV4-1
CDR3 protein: CASGQPGRMSYDYTF

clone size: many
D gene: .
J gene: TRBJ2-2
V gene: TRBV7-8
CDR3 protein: CASSLAGIWAGELFF

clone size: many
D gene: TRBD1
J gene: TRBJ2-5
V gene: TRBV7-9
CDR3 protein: CASMNRDRGTQETQYF